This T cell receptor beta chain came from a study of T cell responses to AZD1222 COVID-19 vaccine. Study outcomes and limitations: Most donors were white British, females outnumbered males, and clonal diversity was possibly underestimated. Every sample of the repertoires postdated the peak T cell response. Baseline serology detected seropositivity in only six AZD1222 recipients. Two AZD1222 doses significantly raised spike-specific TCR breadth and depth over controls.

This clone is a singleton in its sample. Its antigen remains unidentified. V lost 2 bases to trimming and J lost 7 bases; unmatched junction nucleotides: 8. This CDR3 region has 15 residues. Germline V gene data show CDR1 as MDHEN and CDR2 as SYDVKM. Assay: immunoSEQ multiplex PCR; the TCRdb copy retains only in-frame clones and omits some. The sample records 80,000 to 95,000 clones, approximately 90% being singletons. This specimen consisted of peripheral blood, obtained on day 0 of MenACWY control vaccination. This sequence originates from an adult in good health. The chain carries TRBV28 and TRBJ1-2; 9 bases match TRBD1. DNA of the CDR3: TGTGCCAGCAGTTTAAGGTCACAGGGACAGGGTGGCTACACCTTC. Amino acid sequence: CASSLRSQGQGGYTF.